A selection of T cell receptor beta chains follows, all from one sample in a study of T cell changes during pregnancy in multiple sclerosis. The table came from immunoSEQ multiplex PCR; TCRdb's copy has only in-frame clones and leaves some out. The top ten hold more than 0.35% of the sample, which has some 40,000 clones, almost 95% seen once. The sequencing here drew on CD4+ T cells from peripheral blood mononuclear cells, taken after pregnancy. These receptors were taken from a female donor with multiple sclerosis, enrolled in a pregnancy study. Each CDR3 is given with its conserved first and last residue. D genes are given only for firm matches. Size is stated for part of the rows, as once, few or many counts, or as a class when the clone is expanded.

cdr3_nt	cdr3_aa	clone_size	v_call	j_call	d_call
TGTGCCGGCCGGGGGTTTTGGCAAGAGAATGAAAAACTGTTTTTT	CAGRGFWQENEKLFF	-	TRBV2	TRBJ1-4	-
TGTGCCACCAGCAGAGATTCAGGTAGAGAAGCTTTCTTT	CATSRDSGREAFF	-	TRBV15	TRBJ1-1	-
TGCGCCAGCAGCTTGGGAGTTTTGGATCAGCCCCAGCATTTT	CASSLGVLDQPQHF	-	TRBV5-1	TRBJ1-5	-
TGTGCCAGCAGCTTGGGCAGGGAGGGTTGGTACGAGCAGTACTTC	CASSLGREGWYEQYF	-	TRBV5-4	TRBJ2-7	TRBD2
TGTGCCACCAGAATCTACTCTGGAAACACCATATATTTT	CATRIYSGNTIYF	-	TRBV15	TRBJ1-3	-
TGTGCCAGCAACGGACAGGGGAGCACTGAAGCTTTCTTT	CASNGQGSTEAFF	-	TRBV6-1	TRBJ1-1	TRBD1
TGCGCCAGCAAGGCGACAGGGGGCACAGATACGCAGTATTTT	CASKATGGTDTQYF	-	TRBV5-1	TRBJ2-3	TRBD1
TGTGCCAGCAGCTCGCAACGGGACAGGTATTCAGGTCCACCCATCCACTTT	CASSSQRDRYSGPPIHF	-	TRBV7-6	TRBJ1-6	TRBD1
TGTGCCAGTAGTATCGGGTCACCACCTGAAGCTTTCTTT	CASSIGSPPEAFF	-	TRBV19	TRBJ1-1	-
TGCGCCAGCAGCCACGGGACAGGTCCAGCTAATGAGCAGTTCTTC	CASSHGTGPANEQFF	once	TRBV4-1	TRBJ2-1	TRBD1
TGTGCTAGTGGTTTGGGGTCGGGATATTACAATGAGCAGTTCTTC	CASGLGSGYYNEQFF	-	TRBV12-5	TRBJ2-1	-
TGTGCCAGCAGCTTAGGGGCCTCCTACGAGCAGTACTTC	CASSLGASYEQYF	-	TRBV13	TRBJ2-7	-
TGTGCCAGCAGCTTAGCACGGCGACAGAACATGAACACTGAAGCTTTCTTT	CASSLARRQNMNTEAFF	-	TRBV7-6	TRBJ1-1	-
TGTGCCAGTAGTATAACCCAGGGGGCCGGGGAGCTGTTTTTT	CASSITQGAGELFF	-	TRBV19	TRBJ2-2	TRBD1
-	CASSLGRMNTEAFFGQTEAFF	-	TRBV28	TRBJ1-1	-
TGTGCCAGCAAGGCCGCCGGGGGAGGTCATACGCAGTATTTT	CASKAAGGGHTQYF	-	TRBV7-3	TRBJ2-3	-
TGCGCCAGCGCGATCGCCGGGGAGCTGTTTTTT	CASAIAGELFF	-	TRBV5-1	TRBJ2-2	-
TGTGCCAGCAGCCACTACCAAGAGACCCAGTACTTC	CASSHYQETQYF	-	TRBV7-8	TRBJ2-5	-
TGTGCCAGCATAACGGACAGGGCGACCTATGGCTACACCTTC	CASITDRATYGYTF	-	TRBV2	TRBJ1-2	TRBD1
TGTGCCAGCAGCCCGGGACTAGCGGCCACAGATACGCAGTATTTT	CASSPGLAATDTQYF	-	TRBV5-8	TRBJ2-3	TRBD2
TGTGCCAGCAGCCAAGACAGGGAGGACTATGGCTACACCTTC	CASSQDREDYGYTF	-	TRBV14	TRBJ1-2	-
TGTGCCAGCAGTGAAGGCAGGGCCCGGGGCAATCAGCCCCAGCATTTT	CASSEGRARGNQPQHF	-	TRBV6-1	TRBJ1-5	-
TGTGCCAGCAGCTCAATTCTCGGAAAACTGTTTTTT	CASSSILGKLFF	-	TRBV7-2	TRBJ1-4	-
TGTGCCCGCCGGGACAGGGGGTACGAGCAGTACTTC	CARRDRGYEQYF	-	TRBV30	TRBJ2-7	TRBD1
TGTGCCAGCAGCCAAGAATTCGGGGGCTCCTACAATGAGCAGTTCTTC	CASSQEFGGSYNEQFF	-	TRBV4-2	TRBJ2-1	-
TGTGCCAGCAGTGAAGTTAGGGGTTGGAGTGAAAAACTGTTTTTT	CASSEVRGWSEKLFF	once	TRBV2	TRBJ1-4	-
TGTGCCAGCAGCCGACAGGGCTACGAGCAGTACTTC	CASSRQGYEQYF	-	TRBV2	TRBJ2-7	TRBD1
TGCGCCAGCAGTGAGTCAGGGACTAGCGGGGCCTACGAGCAGTACTTC	CASSESGTSGAYEQYF	-	TRBV10-2	TRBJ2-7	TRBD2
TGTGCCAGCAGTGTGACAGGGGGCCAGGGTCTGCAGCCCCAGCATTTT	CASSVTGGQGLQPQHF	-	TRBV27	TRBJ1-5	TRBD1
TGTGCCATCAGTGAGTCGATGGGGAGGGGGGCAGATACGCAGTATTTT	CAISESMGRGADTQYF	-	TRBV10-3	TRBJ2-3	-
TGTGCCAGCAGCGTAGTGGTCAGGATAGCCTACGAGCAGTACTTC	CASSVVVRIAYEQYF	-	TRBV9	TRBJ2-7	-
TGTGCCAGCTTACGACGGGAAAACACAGATACGCAGTATTTT	CASLRRENTDTQYF	-	TRBV6-1	TRBJ2-3	-
TGTGCCAGCTCACTCACACAGGGGCCCAACTATGGCTACACCTTC	CASSLTQGPNYGYTF	once	TRBV18	TRBJ1-2	TRBD1
TGTGCCTGGGCTTTTCGACAGGGGGCGCATGAAAAACTGTTTTTT	CAWAFRQGAHEKLFF	-	TRBV30	TRBJ1-4	TRBD1
TGCGCCAGCAGCCAAGTCTCGACTAATGAAAAACTGTTTTTT	CASSQVSTNEKLFF	-	TRBV4-1	TRBJ1-4	-
TGTGCCAGCAGCTCGGGGACAGGGGAAGGGCAATATCAGCCCCAGCATTTT	CASSSGTGEGQYQPQHF	-	TRBV7-9	TRBJ1-5	TRBD1
TGTGCCAGCAGCCCCGGGACAACTAACTATGGCTACACCTTC	CASSPGTTNYGYTF	-	TRBV5-4	TRBJ1-2	-
TGCGCCAGCAGCTTCACCTTGACAGGGTACGAGCAGTACTTC	CASSFTLTGYEQYF	-	TRBV5-1	TRBJ2-7	TRBD1
TGTGCCAGTAGTATAGATGGACAGTCAAGGTACGAGCAGTACTTC	CASSIDGQSRYEQYF	-	TRBV19	TRBJ2-7	-
TGTGCCAGCAGCGTATGGGGGGAGAATACGCAGTATTTT	CASSVWGENTQYF	once	TRBV9	TRBJ2-3	-